These 21 T cell receptor beta chains were sequenced from one sample in a study of T-cell memory formation after mild COVID-19. TCRdb processed the 5' RACE reads anew with MiXCR; each CDR3 protein has one entry. This sample has about 350,000 distinct CDR3 sequences; approximately 15% occur once, and the top ten carry less than 25%. The sample consisted of PBMCs or a T cell subset sorted from them (not recorded which). The receptors were gathered from a young man who had mild COVID-19 (a few samples of this study predate the infection). Cell type and time point are not known.

The CDR3 reads CASRPDRGEMLGNQPQHF. In nucleotides, the CDR3 is TGTGCCAGCAGGCCTGACAGGGGTGAGATGTTAGGCAATCAGCCCCAGCATTTT. The rearrangement joins TRBV11-2 to TRBJ1-5, with 8 bases lining up with TRBD1. The V gene's germline CDR1 is SGHAT and CDR2 FQNNGV. This CDR3 is built from 18 residues. J lost 2 bases, V lost 6 bases, and 15 bases had no gene match.

This chain links TRBV27 with TRBJ2-1, with 15 bases matching TRBD2. The CDR3 totals 15 residues. V lost 6 bases, J lost 7 bases, and 4 bases stayed unmatched. Per the germline V gene, CDR1 is MNHEY and CDR2 is SMNVEV (reference sequence). In DNA form, the CDR3 reads TGTGCCAGCAGAGCCGGGACTAGCGGGGGGAATGAGCAGTTCTTC. Its translation: CASRAGTSGGNEQFF.

This chain uses TRBV7-9 with TRBJ2-7; D may be TRBD1 (6 bases). V lost 1 base to trimming and J lost 2 bases, with 9 bases between them. Germline assignment: CDR1 SEHNR and CDR2 FQNEAQ (reference sequence). This CDR3 has 14 amino acids. The CDR3 DNA follows: TGTGCCAGCAGCTTAGAGGGGGACGCCTACGAGCAGTACTTC. Its translation is CASSLEGDAYEQYF.

This clonotype was seen ten or more times. V and J are TRBV7-3 and TRBJ1-1, with D hard to call. This CDR3 is 15 amino acids long. V lost 1 base and J lost 3, with 12 bases in between. Germline lookup yields CDR1 SGHTA and CDR2 FQGTGA. As DNA, the CDR3 is TGTGCCAGCAGCTTAAATGGGGTGGGTGACACTGAAGCTTTCTTT. Residues: CASSLNGVGDTEAFF. The full variable domain, in which reference TRBV7-3 and TRBJ1-1 provide the parts outside the CDR3, is GAGVSQTPSNKVTEKGKYVELRCDPISGHTALYWYRQSLGQGPEFLIYFQGTGAADDSGLPNDRFFAVRPEGSVSTLKIQRTERGDSAVYLCASSLNGVGDTEAFFGQGTRLTVV.

This clonotype occurred many times. The rearrangement uses TRBV7-2 and TRBJ1-2; possibly TRBD1 for D (6 bases). The germline V and J ends were trimmed by 2 bases and 4 bases, with 11 bases remaining between them. The CDR3 length is 14 residues. The germline V gene encodes CDR1 SGHTA and CDR2 FQGNSA. CDR3 nucleotides: TGTGCCAGCAGCTTACAGGGGCAGGGCTATGGCTACACCTTC. Amino acid sequence: CASSLQGQGYGYTF.

CDR3 in DNA: TGTGCCAGCAGCTTGGGACAGCCGCCGGAGACCCAGTACTTC. This codes for CASSLGQPPETQYF. The chain has TRBV7-2 and TRBJ2-5; TRBD1 matches at 7 bases. This CDR3 region has 14 residues. Trimming cost V 3 bases and J 5 bases; bases outside gene matches: 6. CDR1 is SGHTA and CDR2 is FQGNSA in the germline V gene.

V gene TRBV7-9 combines with J gene TRBJ1-5; D may be TRBD1 (5 bases). This CDR3 comprises 15 residues. Trimming removed 6 bases at V and 0 bases at J, with 12 bases between. From germline, CDR1 is SEHNR and CDR2 FQNEAQ (reference sequence). CDR3 loop: CASSSTGASNQPQHF. CDR3 nucleotide sequence: TGTGCCAGCAGTTCTACAGGTGCTAGCAATCAGCCCCAGCATTTT.

This clonotype was seen ten or more times. V usage is TRBV2 and J usage is TRBJ1-5, with D tentatively TRBD1 (5 bases). CDR1 is SNHLY and CDR2 is FYNNEI in the germline V gene. The germline V and J ends were trimmed by 3 bases and 0 bases, with 6 bases remaining between them. CDR3 size: 14 residues. The CDR3 bases are TGTGCCAGCAGTGACAGGGATAGCAATCAGCCCCAGCATTTT. Residues: CASSDRDSNQPQHF.

In this sample, this clonotype turned up a few times. The gene calls are TRBV7-9 and TRBJ1-1, with D perhaps TRBD1 (5 bases). Trimming took 2 bases from V and 3 from J, leaving 13 bases between them. From germline, CDR1 is SEHNR and CDR2 FQNEAQ (reference sequence). This CDR3 has 15 amino acids. The CDR3 DNA follows: TGTGCCAGCAGCTTACAGGGCCAGGGATACACTGAAGCTTTCTTT. Its protein product is CASSLQGQGYTEAFF.

The genes are TRBV7-2 and TRBJ1-2; no firm D call. V was trimmed by 1 base and J by 2 bases, leaving 11 bases between them. Germline CDR1 is SGHTA and CDR2 is FQGNSA. The CDR3 loop spans 15 amino acids. The CDR3, as DNA: TGTGCCAGCAGCTTAGTTTTTGGCGTCAACTATGGCTACACCTTC. The encoded protein is CASSLVFGVNYGYTF.

This clonotype came up many times. The rearrangement joins TRBV9 to TRBJ2-2, with D uncertain. This CDR3 has 13 residues. The germline gives CDR1 SGDLS, CDR2 YYNGEE. Trimming stripped 3 bases from V and 1 base from J, with 4 bases between. DNA of the CDR3: TGTGCCAGCAGCGGACAGAACACCGGGGAGCTGTTTTTT. Amino acids: CASSGQNTGELFF.

The chain couples TRBV5-1 to TRBJ2-1, with TRBD2 identical over 11 bases. Per the germline V gene, CDR1 is SGHRS and CDR2 is YFSETQ. V trimming: 4 bases; J trimming: 0 bases; junction bases outside the gene matches: 3. This CDR3 has 16 amino acids. CDR3 sequence: CASSTTSGGSYNEQFF. CDR3 DNA sequence: TGCGCCAGCAGCACTACTAGCGGGGGCTCCTACAATGAGCAGTTCTTC.

This clonotype was observed a handful of times. Here the CDR3 DNA reads TGCAGTGCCGAAAAAGACAGGGGTAGCACAGATACGCAGTATTTT. Protein product: CSAEKDRGSTDTQYF. The J gene is TRBJ2-3, the V gene TRBV20-1; TRBD1 aligns across 8 bases. The V and J ends lost 6 bases and 0 bases, in that order; junction bases with no gene match: 8. Germline CDR1 DFQATT, CDR2 SNEGSKA (reference sequence). The CDR3 loop spans 15 amino acids.

This clonotype was counted many times. The CDR3 DNA reads TGCAGTGCTAGAGATGACATCCAAGAGACCCAGTACTTC. The encoded protein is CSARDDIQETQYF. The chain links TRBV20-1 to TRBJ2-5, with D unclear. Looked up from germline, CDR1 is DFQATT and CDR2 is SNEGSKA (reference sequence). This CDR3 has 13 amino acids. Between the trimmed V and J ends, which lost 0 bases and 1 base, there was a span of 6 bases.

This clonotype was detected many times. This chain connects TRBV5-1 to TRBJ2-1; D is possibly TRBD1 or TRBD2 (5 bases each). Germline loops: CDR1 SGHRS, CDR2 YFSETQ. The V gene lost 0 bases and the J gene lost 5 bases, with 9 bases spanning the gap. CDR3 size: 14 residues. Here the CDR3 DNA reads TGCGCCAGCAGCTTGGGGGGACCTCACAATGAGCAGTTCTTC. Protein: CASSLGGPHNEQFF. Full variable domain (missing parts from reference TRBV5-1 and TRBJ2-1): KAGVTQTPRYLIKTRGQQVTLSCSPISGHRSVSWYQQTPGQGLQFLFEYFSETQRNKGNFPGRFSGRQFSNSRSEMNVSTLELGDSALYLCASSLGGPHNEQFFGPGTRLTVL.

CDR3 region: CASSPQTTGRAEAFF. Written as DNA, the CDR3 is TGTGCCAGCTCACCACAAACTACGGGCCGCGCTGAAGCTTTCTTT. This chain uses TRBV18 with TRBJ1-1, with D hard to call. This CDR3 is built from 15 residues. CDR1 and CDR2 from the germline V gene are KGHSH and LQKENI. V shed 1 base and J shed 6 bases, with 15 bases lying between them.

The J gene is TRBJ2-3, the V gene TRBV4-1; perhaps D is TRBD1 or TRBD2 (5 bases each). This CDR3 comprises 15 residues. Trimming pared 0 bases from V and 0 bases from J, leaving 7 bases between. CDR1 is MGHRA, CDR2 YSYEKL, per germline. The CDR3 nucleotides read TGCGCCAGCAGCCAAGACGGGACCAGCACAGATACGCAGTATTTT. This gives the protein CASSQDGTSTDTQYF.

This clonotype was found a few times. The chain uses TRBV20-1 and TRBJ2-7; no clear D. CDR1 and CDR2 (germline): DFQATT, SNEGSKA (reference sequence). CDR3 length: 12 amino acids. V was shortened by 3 bases and J by 2 bases, with 8 bases between the two germline ends. The CDR3 here is CSARGSPYEQYV. The CDR3 nucleotides read TGCAGTGCTAGGGGGTCCCCCTACGAGCAGTACGTC.

The rearrangement uses TRBV20-1 and TRBJ1-2, with D hard to call. The CDR3 runs to 17 residues. CDR1 DFQATT and CDR2 SNEGSKA come from the germline V gene (reference sequence). V was cut by 0 bases and J by 4 bases, with 21 bases left in between. The CDR3: CSARDHTGKRSVYGYTF. The CDR3 coding sequence is TGCAGTGCTAGAGATCATACGGGGAAGCGGTCTGTCTATGGCTACACCTTC.

V usage is TRBV29-1 and J usage is TRBJ1-1; D not certain. Trimming pared 5 bases from V and 2 bases from J, leaving 6 bases between. Germline V gene lookup returns CDR1 SQVTM and CDR2 ANQGSEA. This CDR3 is built from 11 residues. The DNA of the CDR3 is TGCAGCGTTCGGATTAACACTGAAGCTTTCTTT. Protein: CSVRINTEAFF.

In its sample, this clonotype was seen many times. This chain uses TRBV11-2 with TRBJ2-2; D is undetermined. This CDR3 contains 16 residues. Germline CDR1 and CDR2: SGHAT and FQNNGV. V lost 4 bases to trimming and J lost 0 bases, with 12 bases between them. CDR3 coding DNA: TGTGCCAGCAGCTCCAGTTTCGCCCCGAACACCGGGGAGCTGTTTTTT. Translated, it gives CASSSSFAPNTGELFF.